This T cell receptor beta chain came from a study of T cells in tuberculosis. Only in-frame clones appear in the TCRdb table, and some are missing; sequencing was by immunoSEQ multiplex PCR. The table shows 30,000 to 35,000 clones, with roughly 95% occurring only once. Comment on this clone: The antigen is unknown.

Regarding the study as a whole: Active tuberculosis alpha repertoires lay closer to GMM-specific TCRs than controls'.

The specimen was PBMCs. This TCR derives from a donor aged 10-35 years with latent tuberculosis or without tuberculosis infection.

The CDR3 DNA reads TGTGCCAGCAGCCCGCCGTGGGGCGGGGGCACCGGGGAGCTGTTTTTT. The encoded protein is CASSPPWGGGTGELFF. This chain links TRBV6-6 with TRBJ2-2; 7 bases are shared with TRBD2. The CDR3 has 16 amino acids. The V and J ends lost 6 bases and 4 bases, in that order; junction bases with no gene match: 11. Germline loops: CDR1 MNHNY, CDR2 SVGAGI (reference sequence).